One and the same sample provided the 19 T cell receptor beta chains below, sequenced in a study of regulatory T cells in long-lasting Graves disease (dated by TCRdb to the early 2020s). In light of the paper, this sample's time point label describes: persistent/refractory GD, antithyroid drugs over 5 years with positive TRAb. For both TCR sequencing and RNA sequencing, RNA was extracted from PBMCs in TRIzol. Libraries were constructed by multiplex PCR. This sample was sequenced with an Illumina HiSeq 4000. TCR beta libraries were built with iRepertoire HTBI primers and Arm-PCR amplification of CDR3 regions. TCRdb reworked the public reads: Q25 trimming with fastp, MiXCR clone assembly, productive beta chains retained. Records with the same CDR3 protein are collapsed into one entry carrying the most frequent genes and DNA. The sample includes a few hundred thousand distinct CDR3 sequences, with 23% observed a single time. The ten largest clones represent approximately 26% of the sample.

Source: peripheral blood mononuclear cells (PBMCs), taken when the disease was refractory, from a patient treated with antithyroid drugs. The receptors come from a female donor with Graves disease.

There are many counts of this clonotype. CDR3 region: CSARKQGLNTEAFF. CDR3 DNA sequence: TGCAGTGCTAGGAAACAGGGGTTGAACACTGAAGCTTTCTTT. The rearrangement links TRBV20-1 to TRBJ1-1; TRBD1 matches 7 bases. Germline V gene lookup returns CDR1 DFQATT and CDR2 SNEGSKA (reference sequence). The CDR3 has 14 amino acids. Losses at the gene ends were 3 bases for V and 0 bases for J; bases not matched to a gene: 4.

This clonotype showed up many times. The chain joins TRBV28 to TRBJ2-7; D is perhaps TRBD1 (6 bases). CDR1 is MDHEN and CDR2 is SYDVKM in the germline V gene. The CDR3 length is 17 residues. V dropped 5 bases and J dropped 9 bases, with 29 bases sitting between them. The CDR3 protein is CASSVTPSGALAGGQYF. The DNA of the CDR3 is TGTGCCAGCAGTGTAACACCCTCAGGGGCGTTGGCGGGTGGGCAGTACTTC.

This clonotype occurred a few times. The chain has TRBV28 and TRBJ1-1; D is uncertain. The CDR3 contains 11 residues. V was pared by 2 bases and J by 10 bases, with 8 bases between. Germline V gene sequence: CDR1 MDHEN, CDR2 SYDVKM. The CDR3 protein is CASSLQWSAFF. DNA for the CDR3: TGTGCCAGCAGTTTACAATGGTCAGCTTTCTTT.

This clonotype was seen many times. The CDR3 loop is CASSYTGTAGDIQYF. CDR3 nucleotide sequence: TGTGCCAGCAGTTATACCGGGACAGCGGGGGACATTCAGTACTTC. V is TRBV6-9 and J is TRBJ2-4; D is perhaps TRBD2 (8 bases). Deletions cut 2 bases from V and 8 bases from J, with 16 bases between. There are 15 residues in the CDR3. Germline V lookup: CDR1 MNHGY, CDR2 SVAAGI.

A few counts support this clonotype. V gene TRBV7-8 combines with J gene TRBJ2-7; no definite D call. V gave up 0 bases and J gave up 3 bases, with 6 bases separating them. This CDR3 comprises 13 residues. From germline, CDR1 is SGHVS and CDR2 FQNEAQ. The CDR3 coding sequence is TGTGCCAGCAGCTTAGCTCCAGGCTACGAGCAGTACTTC. Residues: CASSLAPGYEQYF.

This clonotype came up a few times. With a much larger clone just one base away, this may be a read error. This chain connects TRBV12-3 or TRBV12-4 to TRBJ2-5; the D gene could be TRBD1 or TRBD2 (6 bases each). The CDR3 totals 14 residues. CDR3 in DNA: TGTGCCAGCAGTTCCGCCGGGGGCGCGGAGACCCAGCACTTC. This translates into CASSSAGGAETQHF.

This clonotype occurred many times. The V call is TRBV2, the J call TRBJ2-1, with 9 bases lining up with TRBD1. The CDR3 is 15 residues long. J was trimmed by 6 bases and V by 5 bases; bases with no gene match: 8. Germline CDR1 reads SNHLY; CDR2 reads FYNNEI. The CDR3 protein is CASSPGTGSINEQFF. In DNA form, the CDR3 reads TGTGCCAGCAGTCCCGGGACAGGGTCAATCAATGAGCAGTTCTTC.

This clonotype was counted a few times. This chain connects TRBV7-9 to TRBJ1-1; a possible D gene is TRBD1 (5 bases). V was cut by 7 bases and J by 0 bases, with 18 bases left in between. The CDR3 is 16 residues long. Germline lookup yields CDR1 SEHNR and CDR2 FQNEAQ (reference sequence). The CDR3 here is CASNRPLQVMNTEAFF. The CDR3 bases are TGTGCCAGCAACCGCCCGCTACAGGTAATGAACACTGAAGCTTTCTTT.

This clonotype occurred a few times. The chain employs TRBV28 and TRBJ1-3; perhaps TRBD1 as D (5 bases). From germline, CDR1 is MDHEN and CDR2 SYDVKM. This CDR3 comprises 13 residues. V was trimmed by 5 bases and J by 2 bases, leaving 7 bases between them. CDR3 coding DNA: TGTGCCAGCAGTCGGGGGGCTGGAAACACCATATATTTT. Its translation is CASSRGAGNTIYF.

There are a few counts of this clonotype. The CDR3, as DNA: TGTGCCAGCAACCCCCTTGCCGGGATCCAAGCTTTCTTT. Translated, it gives CASNPLAGIQAFF. The V gene is TRBV12-3 or TRBV12-4, the J gene TRBJ1-1; D not certain. This CDR3 has 13 amino acids. Deletions cut 7 bases from V and 9 bases from J, with 18 bases between.

V is TRBV6-1 and J is TRBJ2-2, with 8 bases fitting TRBD1. The germline V gene has CDR1 MNHNS and CDR2 SASEGT. Trimming took 5 bases from V and 4 from J; bases not matched to a gene: 3. The CDR3 runs 14 residues. CDR3 nucleotides: TGTGCCAGCAGTCGGACAGGGCTCACCGGGGAGCTGTTTTTT. This gives the protein CASSRTGLTGELFF.

This clonotype was counted many times. The CDR3 loop is CASSSTGLAPYEQYF. In nucleotides, the CDR3 is TGTGCCAGCAGTTCTACGGGACTAGCCCCCTACGAGCAGTACTTC. This chain links TRBV28 with TRBJ2-7, with 9 nucleotides matching TRBD2. The ends lost 4 bases at V and 2 bases at J; junction bases unmatched: 6. Germline V gene lookup returns CDR1 MDHEN and CDR2 SYDVKM. The CDR3 is 15 amino acids.

The sample holds many counts of this clonotype. This sequence joins TRBV30 and TRBJ2-7; D is unclear. The CDR3 consists of 13 residues. Between the trimmed V and J ends, which lost 1 base and 4 bases, there was a span of 11 bases. Germline V gene lookup returns CDR1 GTSNPN and CDR2 SVGIG (reference sequence). The CDR3 reads CAWSAFFSYEQYF. CDR3 nucleotide sequence: TGTGCCTGGAGTGCGTTTTTCTCTTACGAGCAGTACTTC.

This clonotype was detected ten times or more. The V call is TRBV6-1, the J call TRBJ2-7, with 8 nucleotides matching TRBD2. The CDR3 runs 17 residues. Germline-derived CDR1 and CDR2 are MNHNS and SASEGT. J gave up 6 bases and V 5 bases, and 18 bases lay outside the gene matches. This CDR3 reads CASSRNDGTRIRAEQYF. In DNA, the CDR3 is TGTGCCAGCAGTCGCAACGATGGGACTAGGATTCGCGCCGAGCAGTACTTC.

The table lists this clonotype with many counts. J is TRBJ2-5 and V is TRBV3-1; TRBD2 matches at 7 bases. With 6 bases clipped from V and 4 bases from J, the junction kept 8 bases outside the gene matches. CDR1 and CDR2 (germline): LGHDT, YNNKEL (reference sequence). The CDR3 consists of 14 residues. The CDR3 sequence: CASRAPSGAETQYF. For the CDR3, the DNA is TGTGCCAGCAGAGCACCTAGCGGAGCAGAGACCCAGTACTTC.

The chain combines TRBV6-2 or TRBV6-3 with TRBJ2-7; 7 bases map to TRBD2. V lost 0 bases to trimming and J lost 5 bases; unmatched junction nucleotides: 4. CDR1 and CDR2 from the germline V gene are MNHEY and SVGEGT. This CDR3 has 14 residues. DNA of the CDR3: TGTGCCAGCAGTTACTCGGGAGGGGTTGACGAGCAGTACTTC. This sequence encodes CASSYSGGVDEQYF.

This clonotype has a handful of counts. V and J are TRBV9 and TRBJ1-3; the D is unclear. Germline CDR1 is SGDLS and CDR2 is YYNGEE. CDR3 length: 15 amino acids. The V gene lost 3 bases and the J gene lost 0 bases, with 10 bases spanning the gap. DNA of the CDR3: TGTGCCAGCAGCGCCACGGCTGACTCTGGAAACACCATATATTTT. Protein sequence: CASSATADSGNTIYF.

This clonotype was seen many times. The rearrangement uses TRBV28 and TRBJ1-6; TRBD1 matches at 7 bases. Unmatched junction bases numbered 5, after V lost 2 bases and J lost 10 bases. The CDR3 covers 14 residues. Germline CDR1 reads MDHEN; CDR2 reads SYDVKM. CDR3 residues: CASSLTGVRSPLHF. CDR3 DNA: TGTGCCAGCAGTTTAACAGGGGTTCGCTCACCCCTCCACTTT.

This clonotype was observed a handful of times. The CDR3 nucleotides read TGTGCCAGCAGTTTACCCCCGGACAGGGGGTACCCTTACGAGCAGTACTTC. Translating gives CASSLPPDRGYPYEQYF. V gene TRBV28 combines with J gene TRBJ2-7; the match to TRBD1 covers 10 bases. Trimming took 2 bases from V and 4 from J; bases not matched to a gene: 11. The CDR3 is made up of 17 amino acids. Germline V gene data show CDR1 as MDHEN and CDR2 as SYDVKM.